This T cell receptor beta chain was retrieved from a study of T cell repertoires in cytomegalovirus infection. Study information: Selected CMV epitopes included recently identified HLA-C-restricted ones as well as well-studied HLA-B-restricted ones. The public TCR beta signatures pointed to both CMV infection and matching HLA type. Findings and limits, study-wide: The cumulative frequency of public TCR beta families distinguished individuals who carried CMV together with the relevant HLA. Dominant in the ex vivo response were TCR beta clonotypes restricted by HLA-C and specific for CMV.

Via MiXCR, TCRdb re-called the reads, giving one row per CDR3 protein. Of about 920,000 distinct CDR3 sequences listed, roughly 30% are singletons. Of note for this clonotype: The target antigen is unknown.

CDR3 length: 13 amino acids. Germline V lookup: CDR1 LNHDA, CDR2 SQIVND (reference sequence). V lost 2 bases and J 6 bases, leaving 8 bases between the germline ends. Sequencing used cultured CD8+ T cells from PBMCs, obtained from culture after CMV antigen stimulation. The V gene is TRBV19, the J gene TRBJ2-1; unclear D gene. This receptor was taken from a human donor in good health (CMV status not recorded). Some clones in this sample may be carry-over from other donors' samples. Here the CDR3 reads CASSIIGPNEQFF. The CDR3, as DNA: TGTGCCAGTAGTATAATAGGACCCAATGAGCAGTTCTTC.